This T cell receptor (beta chain) was identified in a study of cytomegalovirus exposure and HLA in healthy donors. This clone came up a few times. Germline loops: CDR1 MNHEY, CDR2 SVGAGI. The CDR3 covers 14 residues. Between the trimmed V and J ends, which lost 2 bases and 7 bases, there was a span of 15 bases. PCR primers comprised 60 Vbeta and 13 Jbeta primers. Repertoires were generated with immunoSEQ multiplex PCR, while TCRdb's copy carries only in-frame clones and drops some. The table includes 95,000 to 150,000 clones, around 80% detected once. Sequences were obtained from PBMCs. This chain joins TRBV6-5 and TRBJ2-7, with D unresolved. The receptor comes from a man under 40 in good health and CMV-seropositive. CDR3 nucleotides: TGTGCCAGCAGTTACGAGGAGACCTCGTCAGAGCAGTACTTC. Its translation: CASSYEETSSEQYF.